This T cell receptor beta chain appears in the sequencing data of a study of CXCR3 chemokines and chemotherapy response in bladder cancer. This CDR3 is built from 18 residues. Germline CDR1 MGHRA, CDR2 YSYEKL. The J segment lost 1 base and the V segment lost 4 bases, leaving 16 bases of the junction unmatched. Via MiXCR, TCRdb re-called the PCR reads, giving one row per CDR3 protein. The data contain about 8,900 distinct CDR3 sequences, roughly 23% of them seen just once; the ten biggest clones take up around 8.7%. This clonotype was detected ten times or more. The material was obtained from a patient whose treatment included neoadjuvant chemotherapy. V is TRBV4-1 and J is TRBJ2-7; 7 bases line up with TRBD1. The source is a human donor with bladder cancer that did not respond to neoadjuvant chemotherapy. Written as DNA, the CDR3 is TGCGCCAGCAGCCTCCGGGACAGTCCTCCCCCAGGGTCCTACGAGCAGTACTTC. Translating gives CASSLRDSPPPGSYEQYF.